Listed here are 20 T cell receptor beta chains from one sample, sequenced in a study of T cells in Graves' hyperthyroidism and ophthalmopathy. Amplified regions were TCR beta CDR3 sequences from RNA transcripts. The HTBI primer set drove a first-round RT-PCR of the TCR CDR3. TCRdb processed the multiplex PCR reads anew with MiXCR; each CDR3 protein has one entry. The repertoire holds hundreds of thousands of distinct CDR3 sequences, with approximately 15% as singletons. The sample was blood. The receptors come from a woman between 25 and 40 years old with Graves' hyperthyroidism.

This rearrangement joins TRBV30 to TRBJ1-2; possibly TRBD1 for D (6 bases). Germline V lookup: CDR1 GTSNPN, CDR2 SVGIG (reference sequence). V lost 5 bases to trimming and J lost 4 bases, with 14 bases between them. The CDR3 is 13 residues long. CDR3 region: CAWEPGGAYGYTF. CDR3 nucleotide sequence: TGTGCCTGGGAACCCGGGGGGGCCTATGGCTACACCTTC.

This clonotype was observed many times. The J gene is TRBJ1-1, the V gene TRBV6-2 or TRBV6-3, with D possibly being TRBD1 (5 bases). The CDR3 length is 15 residues. Per germline, CDR1 MNHEY and CDR2 SVGEGT. Trimming stripped 5 bases from V and 4 bases from J, with 17 bases between. The CDR3 coding sequence is TGTGCCAGCAGTCCCCTCCAGACAAGGGGCACTGAAGCTTTCTTT. Protein sequence: CASSPLQTRGTEAFF.

This clonotype was observed a few times. This chain joins TRBV7-6 and TRBJ2-3; 9 bases match TRBD1. In germline, CDR1 is SGHVS, CDR2 FNYEAQ. Germline trimming cut 5 bases from V and 1 base from J; bases unmatched to any gene: 4. The CDR3 length is 15 residues. The CDR3 DNA follows: TGTGCCAGCAGCCAGGACAGGGGCGGCACAGATACGCAGTATTTT. Translated, it gives CASSQDRGGTDTQYF. Variable domain in full (rest from reference TRBV7-6 and TRBJ2-3): GAGVSQSPRYKVTKRGQDVALRCDPISGHVSLYWYRQALGQGPEFLTYFNYEAQQDKSGLPNDRFSAERPEGSISTLTIQRTEQRDSAMYRCASSQDRGGTDTQYFGPGTRLTVL.

This clonotype was seen more than once but under ten times. The J gene is TRBJ2-5, the V gene TRBV29-1; weak D call: TRBD2 (6 bases). The CDR3 covers 13 residues. From germline, CDR1 is SQVTM and CDR2 ANQGSEA. The V end lost 4 bases, the J end lost 5 bases, and 14 bases lay between the germline ends. CDR3: CSVGAQGGETQYF. In DNA, the CDR3 is TGCAGCGTTGGGGCTCAGGGAGGCGAGACCCAGTACTTC. Together with reference TRBV29-1 and TRBJ2-5, the CDR3 gives the full variable domain: SAVISQKPSRDICQRGTSLTIQCQVDSQVTMMFWYRQQPGQSLTLIATANQGSEATYESGFVIDKFPISRPNLTFSTLTVSNMSPEDSSIYLCSVGAQGGETQYFGPGTRLLVL.

This clonotype was seen more than once but under ten times. The chain combines TRBV20-1 with TRBJ2-2; 10 bases match TRBD1. Trimming took 5 bases from V and 8 from J; bases not matched to a gene: 8. This CDR3 is built from 14 residues. Germline V lookup: CDR1 DFQATT, CDR2 SNEGSKA (reference sequence). CDR3 nucleotide sequence: TGCAGTGCTCCCGGGACAGGGGCCCGGGGGGAGCTGTTTTTT. Protein: CSAPGTGARGELFF.

This clonotype showed up many times. The rearrangement links TRBV11-2 to TRBJ2-7, with 7 bases identical to TRBD2. The CDR3 totals 15 residues. With 5 bases clipped from V and 5 bases from J, the junction kept 12 bases outside the gene matches. CDR1 is SGHAT and CDR2 is FQNNGV in the germline V gene. Written as DNA, the CDR3 is TGTGCCAGCAGCCGCGGATGGACTAGATCCCACGAGCAGTACTTC. It translates to CASSRGWTRSHEQYF.

The chain carries TRBV27 and TRBJ1-4; D possibly corresponds to TRBD1 (5 bases). This CDR3 spans 16 amino acids. The V gene's germline CDR1 is MNHEY and CDR2 SMNVEV (reference sequence). The ends were cut back, 6 bases at V and 5 bases at J, with 19 bases in the middle. The DNA for the CDR3 is TGTGCCAGCAGCCTGACTCGTACAGGTTTGAATGAAAAACTGTTTTTT. Protein product: CASSLTRTGLNEKLFF.

The sample holds a few counts of this clonotype. The chain has TRBV20-1 and TRBJ1-2, with D possibly TRBD1 on 5 matching bases. Trimming cost V 2 bases and J 8 bases, with 9 bases left between them. Germline V gene sequence: CDR1 DFQATT, CDR2 SNEGSKA (reference sequence). The CDR3 consists of 11 residues. CDR3 in DNA: TGCAGTGCTAGACTTGGGGACGGCTACACCTTC. As protein: CSARLGDGYTF.

This clonotype has just one count. J is TRBJ2-7 and V is TRBV6-2 or TRBV6-3, with D tentatively TRBD1 (5 bases). V lost 8 bases, J lost 5 bases, and 13 bases lay in between. Germline CDR1 is MNHEY and CDR2 is SVGEGT. The CDR3 totals 12 residues. CDR3 in amino acids: CASSRGIHEQYF. DNA of the CDR3: TGTGCCAGCTCTAGGGGAATCCACGAGCAGTACTTC.

The sample holds many counts of this clonotype. The chain links TRBV27 to TRBJ2-7; 10 bases fit TRBD2. Germline CDR1 and CDR2: MNHEY and SMNVEV (reference sequence). V shed 7 bases and J 5 bases; nucleotides not matched to a gene: 11. The CDR3 is 15 residues long. CDR3 sequence (DNA): TGTGCCAGCATCCTCACCGGGACTAGCGTCAACGAGCAGTACTTC. Protein product: CASILTGTSVNEQYF.

Comment on this clonotype: This sequence may be a read error, since a much larger clone differs from it by one base. V is TRBV18 and J is TRBJ2-1; 9 bases are a match to TRBD2. V shed 5 bases and J 9 bases; nucleotides not matched to a gene: 8. The CDR3 contains 14 residues. The germline CDR1 and CDR2 sequences are KGHSH and LQKENI. The CDR3 spells CASSSTREGLEQFF. For the CDR3, the DNA is TGTGCCAGCTCATCAACGCGGGAGGGGCTTGAGCAGTTCTTC.

This CDR3 is CSVEYSAGKQETQYF. DNA for the CDR3: TGCAGCGTTGAATATAGCGCGGGGAAACAAGAGACCCAGTACTTC. This chain connects TRBV29-1 to TRBJ2-5; a possible D gene is TRBD2 (6 bases). CDR1 SQVTM and CDR2 ANQGSEA come from the germline V gene. CDR3 size: 15 residues. V lost 2 bases, J lost 2 bases, and 15 bases lay in between.

CDR3 DNA: TGCAGTGCCGGACCCGTCTTTGCAACTAATGAAAAACTGTTTTTT. It encodes CSAGPVFATNEKLFF. The chain couples TRBV20-1 to TRBJ1-4; D not certain. The CDR3 contains 15 residues. The V gene lost 6 bases and the J gene lost 0 bases, with 14 bases spanning the gap. Germline CDR1 is DFQATT and CDR2 is SNEGSKA (reference sequence).

This clonotype was recorded many times. The chain employs TRBV20-1 and TRBJ2-2, with 14 bases identical to TRBD2. In germline, CDR1 is DFQATT, CDR2 SNEGSKA (reference sequence). V gave up 0 bases and J gave up 2 bases; unmatched junction bases: 8. The CDR3 length is 19 residues. The CDR3 loop is CSARDETSGRAANTGELFF. In DNA, the CDR3 is TGCAGTGCTAGAGATGAGACTAGCGGGAGGGCTGCTAACACCGGGGAGCTGTTTTTT.

This clonotype was picked up a small number of times. V usage is TRBV2 and J usage is TRBJ1-5; TRBD1 might be the D (5 bases). The V end was cut by 1 base, the J end by 7 bases, with 8 bases between. The CDR3 is 13 amino acids. Germline-derived CDR1 and CDR2 are SNHLY and FYNNEI. As DNA, the CDR3 is TGTGCCAGCAGTGAAGTGCGGGGCCAGCCCCAGCATTTT. Translated, it gives CASSEVRGQPQHF.

In this sample, this clonotype turned up many times. The chain employs TRBV20-1 and TRBJ2-3; 11 bases map to TRBD2. The CDR3 has 15 residues. CDR1 is DFQATT and CDR2 is SNEGSKA in the germline V gene (reference sequence). Trimming removed 5 bases from V and 1 base from J; junction bases left unmatched: 5. The CDR3 sequence is CSARGLAGRTDTQYF. In DNA form, the CDR3 reads TGCAGTGCTCGCGGACTAGCGGGTCGCACAGATACGCAGTATTTT.

This clonotype was counted ten times or more. The V call is TRBV2, the J call TRBJ2-1; the match to TRBD2 covers 11 bases. Germline V gene data show CDR1 as SNHLY and CDR2 as FYNNEI. J gave up 7 bases and V 8 bases, and 7 bases lay outside the gene matches. The CDR3 loop spans 14 amino acids. The CDR3 nucleotides are TGTGCCAGCTCCCTAGCGGGAGGTTGGAATGAGCAGTTCTTC. This encodes CASSLAGGWNEQFF.

This clonotype was counted many times. The chain recombines TRBV30 with TRBJ2-3; TRBD2 is a possible D gene (6 bases). Germline CDR1 reads GTSNPN; CDR2 reads SVGIG (reference sequence). The V gene lost 3 bases and the J gene lost 4 bases, with 11 bases spanning the gap. This CDR3 is 13 amino acids long. Here the CDR3 DNA reads TGTGCCTGGAGGCGACTAGGGTCAGATACGCAGTATTTT. This gives the protein CAWRRLGSDTQYF.

In its sample, this clonotype was seen many times. The chain carries TRBV2 and TRBJ1-1; maybe TRBD1 (5 bases). The CDR3 length is 14 residues. Trimming took 3 bases from V and 0 from J, leaving 8 bases between them. CDR1 is SNHLY and CDR2 is FYNNEI in the germline V gene. The CDR3, as DNA: TGTGCCAGCAGTGAGGGGGTGCTGAACACTGAAGCTTTCTTT. It is translated as CASSEGVLNTEAFF.

Ten or more counts support this clonotype. The chain uses TRBV6-1 and TRBJ1-2; 11 bases map to TRBD1. The CDR3 has 14 residues. The trim removed 3 bases at V and 4 bases at J, leaving 1 base unmatched. CDR1 is MNHNS, CDR2 SASEGT, per germline. The CDR3 loop is CASSDGTGGYGYTF. CDR3 nucleotides: TGTGCCAGCAGTGACGGGACAGGGGGCTATGGCTACACCTTC.